Listed here are 24 T cell receptor beta chains from one sample, sequenced in a study of blood T cell repertoires in COVID-19. Sequencing was performed with immunoSEQ multiplex PCR; in TCRdb, only in-frame clones are kept and a portion is missing. The sample includes roughly 150,000 clones, roughly nine tenths of them seen just once. The sequencing input was peripheral blood. These receptors were collected from a woman in her thirties or forties with acute or convalescent COVID-19.

The chain is built from TRBV9 and TRBJ2-1; 7 bases align to TRBD2. CDR1 is SGDLS and CDR2 is YYNGEE in the germline V gene. The CDR3 is made up of 15 amino acids. The ends lost 0 bases at V and 8 bases at J; junction bases unmatched: 8. The DNA of the CDR3 is TGTGCCAGCAGCGTAGAGTGGCTAGCGGTCTATGAGCAGTTCTTC. This sequence encodes CASSVEWLAVYEQFF. Filled out from reference TRBV9 and TRBJ2-1, the complete variable domain reads DSGVTQTPKHLITATGQRVTLRCSPRSGDLSVYWYQQSLDQGLQFLIQYYNGEERAKGNILERFSAQQFPDLHSELNLSSLELGDSALYFCASSVEWLAVYEQFFGPGTRLTVL.

J is TRBJ2-2 and V is TRBV4-1; 15 bases are a match to TRBD2. The germline CDR1 and CDR2 sequences are MGHRA and YSYEKL. The J segment lost 4 bases and the V segment lost 2 bases, leaving 11 bases of the junction unmatched. There are 20 residues in the CDR3. CDR3 nucleotides: TGCGCCAGCAGCCAACCGGGACTAGCGGGGGGACCTACGAGCACCGGGGAGCTGTTTTTT. Its translation: CASSQPGLAGGPTSTGELFF.

This clone showed up just a few times. This chain uses TRBV20-1 with TRBJ2-2, with D possibly matching TRBD2 (6 bases). The V gene lost 3 bases and the J gene lost 5 bases, with 13 bases spanning the gap. The germline gives CDR1 DFQATT, CDR2 SNEGSKA (reference sequence). The CDR3 extends over 14 amino acids. This CDR3 is CSASLSGGTGELFF. As DNA, the CDR3 is TGCAGTGCTAGTCTATCTGGGGGGACCGGGGAGCTGTTTTTT.

This clone was picked up one time. The chain couples TRBV9 to TRBJ2-3; 7 positions agree with TRBD1. Germline V gives CDR1 SGDLS, CDR2 YYNGEE. V shed 4 bases and J 6 bases; nucleotides not matched to a gene: 8. CDR3 length: 14 residues. As DNA, the CDR3 is TGTGCCAGCAGCTCGACAGGGTTTTACGATACGCAGTATTTT. Its protein is CASSSTGFYDTQYF.

This chain links TRBV5-6 with TRBJ1-2; D is uncertain. V lost 1 base and J lost 7, with 14 bases in between. In germline, CDR1 is SGHDT, CDR2 YYEEEE. The CDR3 covers 14 residues. The CDR3 is CASSLPGIVSGYTF. The CDR3 bases are TGTGCCAGCAGCTTGCCGGGGATAGTAAGTGGCTACACCTTC.

V usage is TRBV19 and J usage is TRBJ1-5, with 10 bases matching TRBD1. Germline-derived CDR1 and CDR2 are LNHDA and SQIVND (reference sequence). This CDR3 comprises 15 residues. The V and J ends lost 3 bases and 6 bases, in that order; junction bases with no gene match: 5. CDR3 loop: CASSIWDRGAQPQHF. The CDR3 DNA sequence: TGTGCCAGTAGTATCTGGGACAGGGGCGCTCAGCCCCAGCATTTT.

This clone was seen a handful of times. The CDR3 DNA is TGTGCCAGCAGCTTGGTACAGGCCTCCACTGAAGCTTTCTTT. Protein sequence: CASSLVQASTEAFF. The V gene is TRBV5-5, the J gene TRBJ1-1, with D perhaps TRBD1 (5 bases). The germline V and J ends were trimmed by 0 bases and 4 bases, with 10 bases remaining between them. The CDR3 length is 14 residues. CDR1 is SGHKS and CDR2 is YYEKEE in the germline V gene (reference sequence).

This clone was detected only once. The rearrangement uses TRBV5-6 and TRBJ2-2; D possibly corresponds to TRBD1 (6 bases). The length of the CDR3 is 14 residues. V lost 5 bases to trimming and J lost 4 bases, with 12 bases between them. CDR1 is SGHDT and CDR2 is YYEEEE in the germline V gene. CDR3 DNA sequence: TGTGCCAGCAGGCAGACAGGCGCCACCGGGGAGCTGTTTTTT. This codes for CASRQTGATGELFF.

CDR3 residues: CASSSQGTSGRYEQFF. CDR3 nucleotides: TGTGCCAGCAGCTCCCAGGGGACTAGCGGGCGATATGAGCAGTTCTTC. The rearrangement joins TRBV11-2 to TRBJ2-1; 12 bases match TRBD2. The J segment lost 8 bases and the V segment lost 4 bases, leaving 9 bases of the junction unmatched. The germline gives CDR1 SGHAT, CDR2 FQNNGV. This CDR3 region has 16 residues.

This chain connects TRBV12-3 or TRBV12-4 to TRBJ2-1; 7 positions agree with TRBD1. The CDR3 runs to 13 residues. Trimming took 5 bases from V and 3 from J; bases not matched to a gene: 1. In nucleotides, the CDR3 is TGTGCCAGCAGTCAGGGGGACTACAATGAGCAGTTCTTC. Protein sequence: CASSQGDYNEQFF.

The V call is TRBV6-5, the J call TRBJ1-5, with TRBD1 matching over 7 bases. Germline V gene sequence: CDR1 MNHEY, CDR2 SVGAGI. The CDR3 totals 13 residues. V lost 5 bases to trimming and J lost 5 bases; unmatched junction nucleotides: 3. The CDR3, as DNA: TGTGCCAGCAGTCAGGGGGGCTATCAGCCCCAGCATTTT. Amino acids: CASSQGGYQPQHF.

J is TRBJ2-2 and V is TRBV25-1; perhaps TRBD2 as D (5 bases). CDR1 and CDR2 from the germline V gene are MGHDK and SYGVNS. V lost 4 bases to trimming and J lost 6 bases, with 15 bases between them. The CDR3 is 15 amino acids. CDR3 loop: CASSASINSPGELFF. The CDR3 DNA sequence: TGTGCCAGCAGTGCTAGCATTAATAGTCCCGGGGAGCTGTTTTTT.

The rearrangement links TRBV9 to TRBJ2-2; TRBD1 might be the D (6 bases). The V and J ends lost 3 bases and 3 bases respectively, with 15 bases between them. The length of the CDR3 is 16 residues. Germline CDR1 reads SGDLS; CDR2 reads YYNGEE. The CDR3 DNA sequence: TGTGCCAGCAGCGCCCCAAGGGGGTTGGACACCGGGGAGCTGTTTTTT. Residues: CASSAPRGLDTGELFF.

The J gene is TRBJ2-1, the V gene TRBV19; D not resolved. The ends were cut back, 7 bases at V and 9 bases at J, with 4 bases in the middle. The CDR3 is made up of 9 amino acids. Germline CDR1 LNHDA, CDR2 SQIVND (reference sequence). This chain's CDR3 is CASTSEQFF. The CDR3, as DNA: TGTGCCAGTACTAGTGAGCAGTTCTTC.

J is TRBJ1-1 and V is TRBV6-6; no definite D call. There are 12 residues in the CDR3. The germline CDR1 and CDR2 sequences are MNHNY and SVGAGI (reference sequence). Trimming pared 8 bases from V and 1 base from J, leaving 8 bases between. This CDR3 is CASDRQNTEAFF. CDR3 sequence (DNA): TGTGCCAGCGATAGACAGAACACTGAAGCTTTCTTT.

The chain uses TRBV7-2 and TRBJ1-2, with D tentatively TRBD1 (6 bases). The ends were cut back, 4 bases at V and 5 bases at J, with 17 bases in the middle. This CDR3 contains 15 residues. Per the germline V gene, CDR1 is SGHTA and CDR2 is FQGNSA. The CDR3 reads CASSSAGRGGYGYTF. CDR3 in DNA: TGTGCCAGCAGCTCTGCCGGCAGGGGCGGGTATGGCTACACCTTC.

The chain's CDR3 is CASSALEVEYEQYF. The CDR3 bases are TGTGCCAGCAGCGCTCTTGAGGTGGAGTACGAGCAGTACTTC. The chain joins TRBV11-3 to TRBJ2-7, with D uncertain. V shed 5 bases and J shed 4 bases, with 15 bases lying between them. The CDR3 sequence is 14 residues long. Looked up from germline, CDR1 is SGHNT and CDR2 is YENEEA.

V gene TRBV5-4 combines with J gene TRBJ2-2, with a weak D call TRBD2 (5 bases). This CDR3 has 17 residues. V was clipped by 1 base and J by 1 base, with 14 bases between them. In germline, CDR1 is SGHNT, CDR2 YYREEE (reference sequence). The CDR3 protein is CASSLKVVGVNTGELFF. CDR3 nucleotides: TGTGCCAGCAGCTTGAAGGTAGTGGGAGTGAACACCGGGGAGCTGTTTTTT.

This clone was seen a few times. This chain's CDR3 is CASSTSGSNTGELFF. The CDR3 DNA is TGTGCCAGCAGCACTAGCGGGAGCAACACCGGGGAGCTGTTTTTT. V gene TRBV11-3 combines with J gene TRBJ2-2, with 11 bases fitting TRBD2. V lost 5 bases, J lost 2 bases, and 1 base stayed unmatched. The CDR3 spans 15 residues. Germline V lookup: CDR1 SGHNT, CDR2 YENEEA.

V gene TRBV5-4 combines with J gene TRBJ2-1; D is ambiguous. Germline V gene data show CDR1 as SGHNT and CDR2 as YYREEE (reference sequence). The CDR3 runs 14 residues. V lost 0 bases, J lost 7 bases, and 11 bases lay in between. CDR3 amino acids: CASSLVTVTNEQFF. The CDR3 DNA is TGTGCCAGCAGCTTGGTTACGGTTACGAATGAGCAGTTCTTC. Full variable domain (rest looked up from reference TRBV5-4 and TRBJ2-1): ETGVTQSPTHLIKTRGQQVTLRCSSQSGHNTVSWYQQALGQGPQFIFQYYREEENGRGNFPPRFSGLQFPNYSSELNVNALELDDSALYLCASSLVTVTNEQFFGPGTRLTVL.

This clone appeared once. V and J are TRBV20-1 and TRBJ2-1; 15 nucleotides line up with TRBD2. The trim removed 3 bases at V and 9 bases at J, leaving 3 bases unmatched. CDR1 and CDR2 from the germline V gene are DFQATT and SNEGSKA (reference sequence). CDR3 length: 14 residues. The CDR3 reads CSASRTSGGGEQFF. CDR3 DNA: TGCAGTGCTAGTCGGACTAGCGGGGGGGGTGAGCAGTTCTTC.

The V gene is TRBV11-2, the J gene TRBJ2-1; 9 bases line up with TRBD2. The CDR3 has 15 residues. The V gene's germline CDR1 is SGHAT and CDR2 FQNNGV. The junction had 4 bases not matched to a gene; V was cut back by 1 base and J by 6 bases. The CDR3: CASSLGSGGRNEQFF. The CDR3 DNA sequence: TGTGCCAGCAGCTTAGGAAGCGGGGGGCGCAATGAGCAGTTCTTC.

The J gene is TRBJ1-5, the V gene TRBV2; no clear D. The CDR3 has 13 amino acids. V was clipped by 3 bases and J by 7 bases, with 10 bases between them. Per the germline V gene, CDR1 is SNHLY and CDR2 is FYNNEI. CDR3 protein: CASSEMGGQPQHF. DNA for the CDR3: TGTGCCAGCAGTGAGATGGGAGGACAGCCCCAGCATTTT.

The chain recombines TRBV11-2 with TRBJ2-5, with TRBD2 as a possible D gene (6 bases). This CDR3 spans 15 amino acids. The ends were cut back, 1 base at V and 1 base at J, with 10 bases in the middle. The germline gives CDR1 SGHAT, CDR2 FQNNGV. CDR3 loop: CASSLVSGGQETQYF. DNA for the CDR3: TGTGCCAGCAGCTTAGTATCCGGGGGCCAAGAGACCCAGTACTTC.